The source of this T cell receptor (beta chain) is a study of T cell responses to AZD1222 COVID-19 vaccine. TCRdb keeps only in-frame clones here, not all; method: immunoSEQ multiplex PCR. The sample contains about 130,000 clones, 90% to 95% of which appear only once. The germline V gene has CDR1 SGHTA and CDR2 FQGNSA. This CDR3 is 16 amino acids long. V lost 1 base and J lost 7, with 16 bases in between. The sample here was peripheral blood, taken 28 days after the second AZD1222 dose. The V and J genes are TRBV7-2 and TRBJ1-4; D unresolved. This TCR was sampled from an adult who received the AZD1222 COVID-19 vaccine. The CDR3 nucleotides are TGTGCCAGCAGCTTAGTTTTATTGGGCTCCGCTGAAAAACTGTTTTTT. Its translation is CASSLVLLGSAEKLFF.